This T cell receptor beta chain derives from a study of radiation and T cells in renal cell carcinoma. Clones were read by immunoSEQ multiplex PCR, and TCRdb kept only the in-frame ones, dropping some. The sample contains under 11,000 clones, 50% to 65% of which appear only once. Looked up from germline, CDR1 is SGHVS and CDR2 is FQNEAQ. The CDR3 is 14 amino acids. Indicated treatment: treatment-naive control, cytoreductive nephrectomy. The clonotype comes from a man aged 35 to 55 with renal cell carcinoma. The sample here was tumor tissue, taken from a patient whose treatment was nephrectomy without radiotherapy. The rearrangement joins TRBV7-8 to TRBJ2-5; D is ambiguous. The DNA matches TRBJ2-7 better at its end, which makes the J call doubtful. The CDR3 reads CASSLATLSYEQYF. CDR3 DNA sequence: TGTGCCAGCAGCTTGGCCACTTTATCCTACGAGCAGTACTTC.